This T cell receptor (beta chain) was recovered during a study of blood T cell repertoires in COVID-19 (TCRdb year 2020). Study-level background: Collaborator samples came from the United States, Italy and Spain and covered acute and convalescent phases of COVID-19. The material from the prospective study consisted of cDNA or gDNA derived from T cells, B-cell-depleted T cells, or PBMCs. Where available, HLA class I and class II types were obtained from metadata supplied by the sample provider rather than from assay-based typing. A freely available public database, intended as a resource for researchers studying the immune response to SARS-CoV-2, is where the repertoires were released. Samples came from the ongoing ImmuneRACE study (first 160 participants) plus 1,254 subjects from 6 global collaborators. The dataset comprised deeply sampled blood TCRbeta repertoires from subjects exposed to, actively infected with, or recovered from COVID-19. A de-identified subject ID, COVID-19 status, age in years and sex were almost always included in the sample metadata. General findings and caveats noted by the study authors: How much clinical and demographic metadata was included differed by source and by participant, and the metadata was provided uncurated.

The collaborating institutions used their own protocols to collect whole blood in K2EDTA tubes. For TCRbeta analysis, collaborator samples were shipped as frozen whole blood, as isolated PBMCs, or as DNA extracted from either sample type. Details on this clone: Which antigen it targets is not known. No much larger clonotype is one base removed from it; base qualities were not supplied. Other DNA variants within this sample encode the same CDR3.

Spanning cysteine to phenylalanine, the CDR3 consists of 15 amino acids. Only the CDR3 portion is preserved as DNA: 45 bases, with reading frame beginning at the first base. The V and J ends are trimmed by 1 base and 0 bases, leaving 8 bases between them. CDR1 is given as SGDLS and CDR2 as YYNGEE, both from the germline V gene. TCRbeta CDR3 regions were amplified from genomic DNA using the immunoSEQ Assay, a bias-controlled multiplex PCR. As for the original processing: Nucleated cell counts per sample were estimated from amplification of reference gene primers within the assay. Sequence reads were collapsed and filtered to measure the absolute abundance of every unique TCRbeta CDR3 rearrangement. For each sample, productive Simpson clonality was calculated as the square root of Simpson's diversity index across productive rearrangements. What TCRdb holds here is the immuneACCESS table cut down to in-frame rearrangements. Part of the clones is not present; checked against another copy, under half of the missing clones reflect an unresolved V gene, and the others are unexplained. V and J calls and clone size are as listed in that table; D and trimming were resolved from the DNA. The sample has about 170,000 clones on record, roughly 80% of them singletons. The top ten constitute under 2.5% of the sample.

This TCR came from a woman older than 75 with acute or convalescent COVID-19. The material sequenced was peripheral blood. The chain was built from TRBV9 and TRBJ1-5, and perhaps TRBD1 as D gene, on 5 matching bases. CDR3 region: CASSVSGNSNQPQHF. The DNA sequence is as follows: TGTGCCAGCAGCGTATCAGGGAATAGCAATCAGCCCCAGCATTTT.